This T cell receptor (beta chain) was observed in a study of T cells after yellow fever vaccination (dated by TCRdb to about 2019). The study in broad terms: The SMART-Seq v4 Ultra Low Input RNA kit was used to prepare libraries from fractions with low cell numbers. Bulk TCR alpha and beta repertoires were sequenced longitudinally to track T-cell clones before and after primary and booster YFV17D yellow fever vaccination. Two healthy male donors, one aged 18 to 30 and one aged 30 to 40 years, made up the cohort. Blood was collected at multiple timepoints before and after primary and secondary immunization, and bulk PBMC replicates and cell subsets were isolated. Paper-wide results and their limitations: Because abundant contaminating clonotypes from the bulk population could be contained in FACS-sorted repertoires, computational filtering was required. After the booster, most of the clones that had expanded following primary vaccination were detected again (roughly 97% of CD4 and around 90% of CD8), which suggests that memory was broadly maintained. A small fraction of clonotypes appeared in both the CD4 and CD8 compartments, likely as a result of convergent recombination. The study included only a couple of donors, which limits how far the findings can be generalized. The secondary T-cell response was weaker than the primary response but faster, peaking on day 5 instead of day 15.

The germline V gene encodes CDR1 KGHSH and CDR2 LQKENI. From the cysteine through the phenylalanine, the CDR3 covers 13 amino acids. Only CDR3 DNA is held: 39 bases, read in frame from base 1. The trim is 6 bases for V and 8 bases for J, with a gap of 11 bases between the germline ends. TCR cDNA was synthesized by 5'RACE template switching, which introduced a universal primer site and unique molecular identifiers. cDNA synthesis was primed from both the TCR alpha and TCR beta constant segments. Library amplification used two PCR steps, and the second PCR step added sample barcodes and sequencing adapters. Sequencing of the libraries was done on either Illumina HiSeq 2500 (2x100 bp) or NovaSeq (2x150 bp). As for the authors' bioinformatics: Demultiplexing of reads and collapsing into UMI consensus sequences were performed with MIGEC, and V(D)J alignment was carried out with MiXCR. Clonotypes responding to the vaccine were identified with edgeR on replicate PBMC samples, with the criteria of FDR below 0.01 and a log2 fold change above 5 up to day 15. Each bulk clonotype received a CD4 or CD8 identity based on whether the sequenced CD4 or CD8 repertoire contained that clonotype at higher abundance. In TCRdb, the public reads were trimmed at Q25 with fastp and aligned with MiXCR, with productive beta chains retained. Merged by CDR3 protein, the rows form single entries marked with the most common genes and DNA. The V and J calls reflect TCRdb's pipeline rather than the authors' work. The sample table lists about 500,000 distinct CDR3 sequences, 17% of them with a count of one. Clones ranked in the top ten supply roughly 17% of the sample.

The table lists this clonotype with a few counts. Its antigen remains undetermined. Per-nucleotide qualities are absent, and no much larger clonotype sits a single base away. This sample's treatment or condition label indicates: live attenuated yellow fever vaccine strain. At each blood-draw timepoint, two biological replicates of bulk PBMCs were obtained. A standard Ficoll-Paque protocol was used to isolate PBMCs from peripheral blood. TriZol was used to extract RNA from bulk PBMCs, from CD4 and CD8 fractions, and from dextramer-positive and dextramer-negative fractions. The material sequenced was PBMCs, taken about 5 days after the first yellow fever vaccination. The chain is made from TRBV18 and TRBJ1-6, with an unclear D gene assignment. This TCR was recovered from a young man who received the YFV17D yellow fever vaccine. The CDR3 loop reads CASSLMDDSPLHF. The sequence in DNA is TGTGCCAGCTCCCTAATGGATGATTCACCCCTCCACTTT.